This T cell receptor beta chain was identified in a study of cytomegalovirus exposure and HLA in healthy donors. General study results and limits: A later analysis reportedly found fewer N-insertions in an Asian-associated ancestry cluster than the roughly 670-donor mean. Another analysis was done later, and it associated over 15,000 TCR beta sequences with HLA alleles at 0.05 false discovery rate.

A remark on this clone: Its specificity is unknown.

The PCR had 60 Vbeta and 13 Jbeta primers. Per the original methods: An analysis performed later counted roughly 80 million unique TCR beta chains (approximately 10 million of them shared). Measured with immunoSEQ multiplex PCR; TCRdb has only the in-frame clones, and not every one. V and J calls and clone size come straight from that table; D and trimming were deduced from the DNA. This table has about 180,000 clones, around 80% appearing once. The sequencing sample was made of PBMCs. The receptor was derived from a girl between 10 and 17 years old in good health and CMV-seropositive.

The CDR3 nucleotides read TGCGCCAGCAGCTTGGCCGGGGTTCCCACTGAAGCTTTCTTT. Its translation is CASSLAGVPTEAFF. The chain carries TRBV5-1 and TRBJ1-1, with D unresolved. Between the trimmed V and J ends, which lost 0 bases and 4 bases, there was a span of 10 bases. The germline gives CDR1 SGHRS, CDR2 YFSETQ. The CDR3 is 14 residues long.